These 4 T cell receptor beta chains originate from one sample sequenced in a study of CD8 T cells in ankylosing spondylitis. Their recognized antigens are unknown. TCRdb used MiXCR to reprocess the 5' RACE reads, holding one entry per CDR3 protein. The table includes 700,000 or so distinct CDR3 sequences, roughly 20% detected once. Study-level points and caveats: About 8 highly homologous variants made up a TCR beta motif that seemed to typify ankylosing spondylitis blood.

Sequenced input: blood, either unsorted or a sorted T cell fraction (not recorded which). These receptor sequences come from a male donor with ankylosing spondylitis.

The CDR3 sequence is CASSPHPGVMNTGELFF. In nucleotides, the CDR3 is TGTGCCAGCAGTCCTCACCCAGGGGTAATGAACACCGGGGAGCTGTTTTTT. The gene calls are TRBV12-3 or TRBV12-4 and TRBJ2-2; tentative D call: TRBD1 (6 bases). This CDR3 contains 17 residues. V was clipped by 5 bases and J by 1 base, with 17 bases between them.

The chain is built from TRBV18 and TRBJ1-3, with 9 bases lining up with TRBD1. Germline-derived CDR1 and CDR2 are KGHSH and LQKENI. The junction had 3 bases not matched to a gene; V was cut back by 2 bases and J by 1 base. This CDR3 has 16 residues. CDR3 nucleotides: TGTGCCAGCTCACCAGACAGGGGGTTATCTGGAAACACCATATATTTT. The encoded protein is CASSPDRGLSGNTIYF.

At least ten counts were recorded for this clonotype. The chain couples TRBV20-1 to TRBJ2-1; TRBD2 agrees at 16 bases. Germline V CDR1 and CDR2: DFQATT, SNEGSKA (reference sequence). The CDR3 is 15 amino acids. V lost 4 bases to trimming and J lost 9 bases; unmatched junction nucleotides: 6. The CDR3 spells CSAIGTSGRAVEQFF. CDR3 coding DNA: TGCAGTGCTATCGGGACTAGCGGGAGGGCCGTTGAGCAGTTCTTC.

This clonotype was seen more than once but under ten times. The chain joins TRBV30 to TRBJ1-5; D is unresolved. Germline lookup yields CDR1 GTSNPN and CDR2 SVGIG (reference sequence). The CDR3 consists of 13 residues. V was pared by 0 bases and J by 4 bases, with 7 bases between. The CDR3 nucleotides are TGTGCCTGGAGTGTGGGGAGAAATCAGCCCCAGCATTTT. Encoded protein: CAWSVGRNQPQHF.